This T cell receptor beta chain was observed in a study of T-cell reconstitution after alpha-beta-depleted transplantation in children. The TCRbeta library was prepared with unique molecular identifiers. TCRdb passed the PCR reads through MiXCR, listing each CDR3 protein once. Of approximately 640,000 distinct CDR3 sequences listed, roughly 15% are singletons. CDR1 SGHTA and CDR2 FQGNSA come from the germline V gene. V was cut by 4 bases and J by 9 bases, with 19 bases left in between. This CDR3 spans 15 amino acids. This clonotype was obtained from a human donor who donated a stem cell graft to a child with acute myeloid leukemia. Sequenced here: PBMCs from the stem cell graft donor, sampled from the stem cell graft. This chain connects TRBV7-2 to TRBJ1-5, with D perhaps TRBD1 (6 bases). In DNA form, the CDR3 reads TGTGCCAGCAGCTCAAGAACAGGGCGCGGATCGCCCCAGCATTTT. Encoded protein: CASSSRTGRGSPQHF.